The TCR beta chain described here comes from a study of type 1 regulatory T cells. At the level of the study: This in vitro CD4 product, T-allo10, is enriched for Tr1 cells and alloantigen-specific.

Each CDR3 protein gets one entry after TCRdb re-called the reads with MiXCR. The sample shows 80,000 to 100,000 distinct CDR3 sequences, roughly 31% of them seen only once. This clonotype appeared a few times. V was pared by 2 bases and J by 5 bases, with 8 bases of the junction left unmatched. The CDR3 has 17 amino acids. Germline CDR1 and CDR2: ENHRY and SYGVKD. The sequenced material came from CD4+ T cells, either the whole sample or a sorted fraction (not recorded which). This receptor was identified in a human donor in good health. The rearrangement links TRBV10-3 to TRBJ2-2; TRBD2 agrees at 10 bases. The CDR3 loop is CAISEPSSGSGTGELFF. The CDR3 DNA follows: TGTGCCATCAGTGAGCCGTCTAGCGGGAGTGGAACCGGGGAGCTGTTTTTT.